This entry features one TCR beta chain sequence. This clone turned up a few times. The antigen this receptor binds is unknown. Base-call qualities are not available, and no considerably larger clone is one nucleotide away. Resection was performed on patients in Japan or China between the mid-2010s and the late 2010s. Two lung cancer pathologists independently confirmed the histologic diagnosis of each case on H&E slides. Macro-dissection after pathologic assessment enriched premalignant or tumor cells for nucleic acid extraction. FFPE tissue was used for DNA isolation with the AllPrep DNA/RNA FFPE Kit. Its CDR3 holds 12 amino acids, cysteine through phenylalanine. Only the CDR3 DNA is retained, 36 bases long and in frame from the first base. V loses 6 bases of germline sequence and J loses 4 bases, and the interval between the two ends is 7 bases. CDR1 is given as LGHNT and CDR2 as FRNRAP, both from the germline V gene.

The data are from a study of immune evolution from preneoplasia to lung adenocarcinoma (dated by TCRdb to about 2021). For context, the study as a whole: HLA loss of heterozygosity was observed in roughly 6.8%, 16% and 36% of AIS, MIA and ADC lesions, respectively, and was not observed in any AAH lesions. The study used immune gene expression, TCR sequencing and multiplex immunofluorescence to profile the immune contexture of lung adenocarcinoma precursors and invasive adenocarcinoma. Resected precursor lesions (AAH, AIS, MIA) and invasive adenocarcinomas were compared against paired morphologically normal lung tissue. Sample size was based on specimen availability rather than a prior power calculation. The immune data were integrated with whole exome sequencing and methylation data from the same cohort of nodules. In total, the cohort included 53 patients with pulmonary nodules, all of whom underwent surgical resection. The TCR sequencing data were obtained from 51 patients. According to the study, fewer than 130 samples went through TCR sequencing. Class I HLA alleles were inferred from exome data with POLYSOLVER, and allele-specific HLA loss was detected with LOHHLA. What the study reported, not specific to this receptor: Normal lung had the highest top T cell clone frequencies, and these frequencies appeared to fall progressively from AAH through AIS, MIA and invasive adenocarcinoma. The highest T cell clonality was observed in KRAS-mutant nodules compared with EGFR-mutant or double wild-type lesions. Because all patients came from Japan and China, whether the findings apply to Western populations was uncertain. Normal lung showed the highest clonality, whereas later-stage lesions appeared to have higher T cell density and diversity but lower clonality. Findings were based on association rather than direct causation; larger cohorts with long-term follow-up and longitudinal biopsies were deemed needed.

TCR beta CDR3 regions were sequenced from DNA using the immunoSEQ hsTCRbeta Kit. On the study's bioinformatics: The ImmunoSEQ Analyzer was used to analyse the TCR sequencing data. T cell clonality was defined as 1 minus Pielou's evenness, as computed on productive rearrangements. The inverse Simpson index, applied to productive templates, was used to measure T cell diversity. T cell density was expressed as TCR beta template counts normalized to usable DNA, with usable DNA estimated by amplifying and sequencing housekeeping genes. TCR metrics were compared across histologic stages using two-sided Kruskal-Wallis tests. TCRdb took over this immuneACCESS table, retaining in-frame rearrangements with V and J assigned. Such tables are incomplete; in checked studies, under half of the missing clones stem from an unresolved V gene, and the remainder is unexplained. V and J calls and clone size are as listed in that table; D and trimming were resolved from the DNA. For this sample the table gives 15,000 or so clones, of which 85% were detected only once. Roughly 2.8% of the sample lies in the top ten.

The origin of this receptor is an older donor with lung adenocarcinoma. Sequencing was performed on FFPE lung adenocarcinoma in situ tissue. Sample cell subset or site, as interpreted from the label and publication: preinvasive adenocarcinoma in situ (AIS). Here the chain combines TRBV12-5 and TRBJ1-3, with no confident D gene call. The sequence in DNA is TGTGCTAGTGGGGGATCAGGAAACACCATATATTTT. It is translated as CASGGSGNTIYF.